These 28 T cell receptor beta chains were sequenced from one sample in a study of breast tumors, draining lymph nodes, adjacent tissues. TCRdb passed the multiplex PCR reads through MiXCR, listing each CDR3 protein once. The sample holds about 14,000 distinct CDR3 sequences, around 55% seen once. Sequencing was performed on tumor-adjacent breast tissue. These receptors were collected from a female donor with breast cancer. Some clones in this sample may be carry-over from other donors' samples.

This clonotype was counted at least ten times. This could be a read error, since a much larger clone is one nucleotide away. This sequence joins TRBV7-2 and TRBJ2-2; D might be TRBD1 (5 bases). Trimming stripped 5 bases from V and 1 base from J, with 11 bases between. This CDR3 region has 15 residues. The V gene's germline CDR1 is SGHTA and CDR2 FQGNSA. CDR3 coding DNA: TGTGCCAGCAGCCAGGGATGGCTGAACACCGGGGAGCTGTTTTTT. It is translated as CASSQGWLNTGELFF.

This clonotype was counted a few times. The chain carries TRBV19 and TRBJ1-6, with 7 bases matching TRBD1. With 6 bases clipped from V and 0 bases from J, the junction kept 5 bases outside the gene matches. The CDR3 contains 16 residues. The germline gives CDR1 LNHDA, CDR2 SQIVND (reference sequence). The CDR3 DNA follows: TGTGCCAGTAGCCCGACAGGGAGCTCCTATAATTCACCCCTCCACTTT. Its protein product is CASSPTGSSYNSPLHF. Supplemented by reference TRBV19 and TRBJ1-6, the full variable domain reads DGGITQSPKYLFRKEGQNVTLSCEQNLNHDAMYWYRQDPGQGLRLIYYSQIVNDFQKGDIAEGYSVSREKKESFPLTVTSAQKNPTAFYLCASSPTGSSYNSPLHFGNGTRLTVT.

This clonotype was observed at least ten times. A read error may be the cause here, since a much bigger clone is one base away. Written as DNA, the CDR3 is TGTGCCAGCAGTCATCCGGCGTTAGGCACAGATACGCAGTATTTT. It translates to CASSHPALGTDTQYF. The rearrangement links TRBV6-1 to TRBJ2-3; D uncertain. CDR1 and CDR2 (germline): MNHNS, SASEGT. The V gene lost 5 bases and the J gene lost 1 base, with 13 bases spanning the gap. The CDR3 has 15 amino acids.

Many counts were recorded for this clonotype. A read error may explain this, as a much larger clone is one base away. V usage is TRBV6-1 and J usage is TRBJ2-3; 12 bases are shared with TRBD2. The CDR3 covers 15 residues. Per germline, CDR1 MNHNS and CDR2 SASEGT. With V trimmed by 5 bases and J by 4 bases, 4 bases remained unmatched. The CDR3 nucleotides are TGTGCCAGCAGTCACCTAGCGGGAGGGCCAGATACGCAGTATTTT. The encoded protein is CASSHLAGGPDTQYF.

The chain employs TRBV20-1 and TRBJ2-2, with a tentative D call TRBD2 (5 bases). Trimming left V 5 bases short and J 1 base short, with 14 bases between. CDR3 size: 15 residues. CDR1 and CDR2 (germline): DFQATT, SNEGSKA (reference sequence). CDR3 sequence reads: CSAPRAGLNTGELFF. CDR3 DNA sequence: TGCAGTGCTCCAAGGGCGGGCTTGAACACCGGGGAGCTGTTTTTT.

This clonotype was counted ten times or more. This chain connects TRBV5-8 to TRBJ1-5, with D tentatively TRBD1 (5 bases). Trimming stripped 0 bases from V and 0 bases from J, with 10 bases between. Germline CDR1 and CDR2: SGHTS and YDEGEE. This CDR3 contains 16 residues. The CDR3 spells CASSLGGRGSNQPQHF. The CDR3 DNA sequence: TGTGCCAGCAGCTTGGGGGGGAGGGGTAGCAATCAGCCCCAGCATTTT. The whole variable domain, filled in from reference TRBV5-8 and TRBJ1-5, reads EAGVTQSPTHLIKTRGQQATLRCSPISGHTSVYWYQQALGLGLQFLLWYDEGEERNRGNFPPRFSGRQFPNYSSELNVNALELEDSALYLCASSLGGRGSNQPQHFGDGTRLSIL.

J is TRBJ2-3 and V is TRBV5-1; D unresolved. This CDR3 has 14 amino acids. In germline, CDR1 is SGHRS, CDR2 YFSETQ. Trimming left V 0 bases short and J 2 bases short, with 7 bases between. The CDR3 protein is CASSLVTVTDTQYF. The CDR3 region has the DNA TGCGCCAGCAGCTTGGTTACAGTCACAGATACGCAGTATTTT.

In this sample, this clonotype turned up many times. The chain couples TRBV24-1 to TRBJ1-1; D perhaps matches TRBD1 (6 bases). V was trimmed by 4 bases and J by 4 bases, leaving 15 bases between them. This CDR3 is built from 15 residues. The V gene's germline CDR1 is KGHDR and CDR2 SFDVKD. The CDR3 spells CATSDASGASTEAFF. The CDR3 DNA reads TGTGCCACCAGTGACGCCTCGGGGGCGAGCACTGAAGCTTTCTTT.

Comment on this clonotype: Germline and junction disagree at one end, which may indicate a read error. The rearrangement links TRBV19 to TRBJ2-5; 7 bases align to TRBD2. The CDR3 consists of 15 residues. Per the germline V gene, CDR1 is LNHDA and CDR2 is SQIVND (reference sequence). For the CDR3, the DNA is TGTGTCAGTCCGCCGTCCTGGCGGGAGTTGGAGACCCAGTACTTC. Encoded protein: CVSPPSWRELETQYF.

This CDR3 reads CASRPWTSGGAYEQYF. The CDR3 coding sequence is TGTGCCAGCAGACCATGGACTAGCGGGGGGGCCTACGAGCAGTACTTC. The chain couples TRBV6-2 or TRBV6-3 to TRBJ2-7; 15 nucleotides line up with TRBD2. The V gene end was trimmed by 6 bases and the J gene end by 2 bases; junction bases not matched to a gene: 5. The length of the CDR3 is 16 residues. Germline CDR1 MNHEY, CDR2 SVGEGT.

This clonotype was recorded a few times. The rearrangement joins TRBV29-1 to TRBJ1-4; TRBD1 matches at 8 bases. The ends lost 5 bases at V and 4 bases at J; junction bases unmatched: 6. From germline, CDR1 is SQVTM and CDR2 ANQGSEA. The CDR3 has 14 residues. DNA for the CDR3: TGCAGCGTTTCGAGGACAGGGATTAATGAAAAACTGTTTTTT. It specifies CSVSRTGINEKLFF.

This clonotype came up many times. The V call is TRBV13, the J call TRBJ2-7, with 9 bases matching TRBD1. The CDR3 is made up of 16 amino acids. Germline CDR1 is PRHDT and CDR2 is FYEKMQ (reference sequence). V was clipped by 4 bases and J by 1 base; unmatched bases: 8. CDR3 loop: CASSSPGTGFSYEQYF. The CDR3, as DNA: TGTGCCAGCAGCTCCCCCGGGACAGGGTTTTCCTACGAGCAGTACTTC.

The chain has TRBV20-1 and TRBJ1-2; TRBD1 matches 10 bases. CDR3 length: 14 residues. CDR1 and CDR2 from the germline V gene are DFQATT and SNEGSKA (reference sequence). Losses at the gene ends were 2 bases for V and 4 bases for J; bases not matched to a gene: 4. CDR3 residues: CSARLGTGAYGYTF. DNA of the CDR3: TGCAGTGCTAGACTGGGGACAGGGGCCTATGGCTACACCTTC.

Judged by abundance, this clonotype is medium-sized. The CDR3 DNA reads TGTGCCACCAGCAGAGATGATGACGGGGAGCTGTTTTTT. This sequence encodes CATSRDDDGELFF. This chain connects TRBV15 to TRBJ2-2; D remains ambiguous. This CDR3 comprises 13 residues. The germline gives CDR1 LNHNV, CDR2 YYDKDF (reference sequence). V was trimmed by 0 bases and J by 7 bases, leaving 6 bases between them.

By sample fraction, this clonotype is medium-sized (0.01 to 0.1%). The chain joins TRBV19 to TRBJ2-7; TRBD1 aligns across 8 bases. The CDR3 is made up of 14 amino acids. The germline gives CDR1 LNHDA, CDR2 SQIVND (reference sequence). The trim removed 4 bases at V and 2 bases at J, leaving 4 bases unmatched. The CDR3 reads CASSTGQGPYEQYF. In DNA form, the CDR3 reads TGTGCCAGTAGTACAGGACAGGGTCCCTACGAGCAGTACTTC.

This clonotype was counted at least ten times. This chain connects TRBV7-2 to TRBJ2-7; 8 nucleotides agree with TRBD2. The CDR3 has 15 residues. Germline V gene sequence: CDR1 SGHTA, CDR2 FQGNSA. V lost 5 bases and J lost 1; bases outside the gene matches: 7. CDR3 residues: CASSMYSGASYEQYF. The CDR3 nucleotides are TGTGCCAGCAGCATGTATAGCGGGGCTTCCTACGAGCAGTACTTC. The whole variable domain, remainder taken from reference TRBV7-2 and TRBJ2-7, is GAGVSQSPSNKVTEKGKDVELRCDPISGHTALYWYRQSLGQGLEFLIYFQGNSAPDKSGLPSDRFSAERTGGSVSTLTIQRTQQEDSAVYLCASSMYSGASYEQYFGPGTRLTVT.

The chain recombines TRBV4-3 with TRBJ1-6; D is uncertain. V lost 1 base to trimming and J lost 9 bases, with 16 bases between them. Germline V CDR1 and CDR2: LGHNA, YSLEER. CDR3 length: 16 amino acids. The CDR3 protein is CASSQGVRAGFSPLHF. The CDR3 nucleotides read TGCGCCAGCAGCCAAGGGGTCCGGGCAGGATTTTCACCCCTCCACTTT.

This clonotype was recorded many times. V gene TRBV19 combines with J gene TRBJ2-3; 10 nucleotides match TRBD1. This CDR3 contains 16 residues. J lost 6 bases, V lost 3 bases, and 9 bases had no gene match. Germline V gene lookup returns CDR1 LNHDA and CDR2 SQIVND (reference sequence). The CDR3: CASSITGQGTMDTQYF. The CDR3 nucleotides read TGTGCCAGTAGTATCACGGGACAGGGGACGATGGATACGCAGTATTTT.

This clonotype appeared a single time. The V call is TRBV7-2, the J call TRBJ2-5, with a weak D call TRBD1 (5 bases). CDR1 SGHTA and CDR2 FQGNSA come from the germline V gene. Trimming left V 6 bases short and J 11 bases short, with 13 bases between. The CDR3 contains 11 residues. This CDR3 is CASSLQAKQYF. The CDR3 DNA follows: TGTGCCAGCAGTTTACAGGCGAAGCAGTACTTC.

In this sample, this clonotype turned up many times. V is TRBV7-9 and J is TRBJ2-1; TRBD2 matches 13 bases. Germline trimming cut 5 bases from V and 7 bases from J; bases unmatched to any gene: 5. The CDR3 is 15 residues long. Germline loops: CDR1 SEHNR, CDR2 FQNEAQ (reference sequence). The CDR3 protein is CASSMTSGGLNEQFF. As DNA, the CDR3 is TGTGCCAGCAGCATGACTAGCGGGGGGCTTAATGAGCAGTTCTTC.

This clonotype has ten or more counts. Possible read error: a much larger clone is one base away. The rearrangement joins TRBV20-1 to TRBJ1-2; no firm D call. Per germline, CDR1 DFQATT and CDR2 SNEGSKA (reference sequence). The CDR3 spans 12 residues. The CDR3, as DNA: TGCAGTGCCGAGAGGCCAAACTATGGCTCCACCTTC. Its protein product is CSAERPNYGSTF.

Many counts were recorded for this clonotype. V is TRBV20-1 and J is TRBJ2-5; weak D call: TRBD2 (6 bases). Trimming removed 2 bases from V and 0 bases from J, with 16 bases in between. The CDR3 totals 16 residues. Germline CDR1 reads DFQATT; CDR2 reads SNEGSKA (reference sequence). CDR3 amino acids: CSARSPPGRNQETQYF. The CDR3 DNA sequence: TGCAGTGCTAGAAGTCCCCCAGGGAGGAACCAAGAGACCCAGTACTTC.

There are a few counts of this clonotype. The J gene is TRBJ1-2, the V gene TRBV27, with TRBD1 matching over 10 bases. Germline CDR1 is MNHEY and CDR2 is SMNVEV (reference sequence). The junction had 4 bases not matched to a gene; V was cut back by 4 bases and J by 2 bases. This CDR3 has 15 residues. In DNA, the CDR3 is TGTGCCAGCAGTTCCGGGACAGGGGCCAACTATGGCTACACCTTC. It translates to CASSSGTGANYGYTF.

Worth noting for this clonotype: The junction departs from germline at one end; a sequencing error may be responsible. The J gene is TRBJ1-5, the V gene TRBV13, with D unclear. From germline, CDR1 is PRHDT and CDR2 FYEKMQ (reference sequence). This CDR3 is built from 15 residues. The CDR3 bases are TGTGCCAGCAACTTAGGGCTGGATCAGGATCAGCCCCAGCATTTT. It specifies CASNLGLDQDQPQHF.

CDR3: CASSLGGGFYEQYF. Here the CDR3 DNA reads TGTGCCAGCAGCTTAGGGGGGGGGTTCTACGAGCAGTACTTC. V gene TRBV7-8 combines with J gene TRBJ2-7; 7 bases line up with TRBD2. The V gene end was trimmed by 1 base and the J gene end by 3 bases; junction bases not matched to a gene: 3. The germline CDR1 and CDR2 sequences are SGHVS and FQNEAQ. The CDR3 length is 14 residues. Filled out from reference TRBV7-8 and TRBJ2-7, the complete variable domain reads GAGVSQSPRYKVAKRGQDVALRCDPISGHVSLFWYQQALGQGPEFLTYFQNEAQLDKSGLPSDRFFAERPEGSVSTLKIQRTQQEDSAVYLCASSLGGGFYEQYFGPGTRLTVT.

The V call is TRBV2, the J call TRBJ2-7, with 7 bases that match TRBD2. The CDR3 consists of 15 residues. Trimming took 2 bases from V and 6 from J; bases not matched to a gene: 10. The germline V gene has CDR1 SNHLY and CDR2 FYNNEI. In DNA form, the CDR3 reads TGTGCCAGCAGTGAACAAAGTCAGGGAGGGAGCGAGCAGTACTTC. This codes for CASSEQSQGGSEQYF.

J is TRBJ1-6 and V is TRBV7-9; tentatively, D is TRBD1 (6 bases). The germline V gene has CDR1 SEHNR and CDR2 FQNEAQ (reference sequence). The germline V and J ends were trimmed by 6 bases and 7 bases, with 16 bases remaining between them. This CDR3 region has 15 residues. CDR3 bases: TGTGCCAGCAGGGCAACGGGACACCCAAATTCACCCCTCCACTTT. Its translation: CASRATGHPNSPLHF.

This clonotype was detected a few times. The junction does not match germline at one end; this may be a read error. The V call is TRBV7-2, the J call TRBJ2-5; TRBD2 aligns across 9 bases. CDR1 is SGHTA, CDR2 FQGNSA, per germline. This CDR3 has 17 residues. CDR3 region: CASSLARGGREQEPQYF. The CDR3, as DNA: TGTGCCAGCAGCTTAGCTCGAGGCGGGAGGGAACAAGAGCCCCAGTACTTC.